This T cell receptor beta chain came from a study of T cell responses to AZD1222 COVID-19 vaccine (dated by TCRdb to the early 2020s). Regarding the complete study: TCR sequencing covered fewer than 250 trial participants: 200 to 220 given two doses of AZD1222 and about 26 given two doses of MenACWY control vaccine. Trial participants were enrolled by age into subgroups of 18-55, 56-69 and 70-plus years, and roughly 160, 29 and 62 TCR-sequenced participants, respectively, were included in these subgroups. On the study overall, not on this receptor specifically: After two AZD1222 doses, spike-specific TCR breadth and depth were significantly higher than at day 0 and than in MenACWY recipients. Conclusions about previously exposed vaccinees are limited, since just five or six AZD1222 recipients were seropositive for SARS-CoV-2 at baseline. In the small 56-69-year group, the increase in depth fell short of significance, most likely because of low power. Most participants were white British and females outnumbered males, and the authors suggested that clonal diversity may have been underestimated. The whole spike protein was spanned by vaccine-associated CD4 TCRs, and dominant responses were seen in regions 160-218 and 743-854. Reportedly, close to half of the unique spike-specific TCRs recognized epitopes lying outside the regions that are mutated in the B.1.351 and B.1.1.7 variants. Because no day 14 peak-response samples were available, the repertoires could be characterized only after the peak T cell response.

The CDR3 regions of human TCRbeta chains were analyzed by immunosequencing. The study's own analysis went as follows. Repertoire TCRs were checked for matches against a reference library of SARS-CoV-2-specific TCRs that had been generated using the MIRA antigen-specificity platform. Breadth was defined as the fraction of unique TCRs that were SARS-CoV-2-associated, and depth was defined as the fraction of total T cells that were SARS-CoV-2-associated. Using the MIRA data, each spike-specific TCR was mapped to the spike region that the TCR reacts to and placed in a CD4 or CD8 class. Log10-transformed breadth and depth values were compared by one-way ANOVA with Sidak's multiple comparisons tests. The immuneACCESS repertoire file appears here via TCRdb, limited to in-frame rearrangements. These files lack a portion of the clones; in checked studies, under half of the deficit traces to unresolved V genes, and the cause of the others is not known. V and J calls and clone size are given by that table; D and trimming were obtained from the DNA. The sample records over 110,000 clones, 93% of which are singletons. The ten most abundant clones make up less than 15% of the sample.

Details on this clone: The specificity of this receptor is unknown. Nothing much larger sits one base from this clone, and base qualities are not available.

V is pared back by 4 bases and J by 4 bases, with 28 bases lying between the germline termini. Including the terminal cysteine and phenylalanine, the CDR3 comprises 19 residues. The only DNA kept is the CDR3, 57 bases in frame from the first base. Taken from the germline V gene, the CDR1 and CDR2 loops are LGHNA and YNFKEQ. Read against the paper, the sample's time point label means: sample from adult after SARS-CoV-2 infection, after symptom onset. A couple of convalescent COVID-19 patients, sampled after symptom onset from adults with prior SARS-CoV-2 infection, were also TCR-sequenced for comparison.

The source material was peripheral blood, sampled after recovery from COVID-19. The receptor was isolated from an adult who had recovered from COVID-19. The chain couples TRBV4-2 to TRBJ2-5, with the D call perhaps TRBD1 or TRBD2, as 5 bases match in each case. The CDR3 protein sequence reads: CASSRPISVVEGRSETQYF. The DNA is as follows: TGTGCCAGCAGCCGCCCGATTAGTGTGGTTGAGGGGCGGTCAGAGACCCAGTACTTC.